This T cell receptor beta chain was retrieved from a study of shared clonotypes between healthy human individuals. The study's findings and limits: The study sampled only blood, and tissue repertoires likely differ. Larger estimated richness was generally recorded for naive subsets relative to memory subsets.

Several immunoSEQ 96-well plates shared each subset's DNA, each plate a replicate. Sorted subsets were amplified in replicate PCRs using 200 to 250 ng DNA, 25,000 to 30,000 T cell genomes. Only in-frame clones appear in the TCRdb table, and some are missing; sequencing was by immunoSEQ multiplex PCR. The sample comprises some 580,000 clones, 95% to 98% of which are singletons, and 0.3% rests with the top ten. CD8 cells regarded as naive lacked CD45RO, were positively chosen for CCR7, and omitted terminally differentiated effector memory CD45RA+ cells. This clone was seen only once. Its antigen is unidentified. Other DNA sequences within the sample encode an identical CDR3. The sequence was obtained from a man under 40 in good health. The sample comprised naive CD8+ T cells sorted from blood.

Written as DNA, the CDR3 is TGTGCCAGCAGTTTCGGGGGTAGCTCCTACGAGCAGTACTTC. Translated, it gives CASSFGGSSYEQYF. V is TRBV27 and J is TRBJ2-7, with a possible D match to TRBD2 (6 bases). Germline V gives CDR1 MNHEY, CDR2 SMNVEV (reference sequence). V lost 3 bases and J 0 bases, leaving 9 bases between the germline ends. The CDR3 contains 14 residues.